The clone carrying this T cell receptor (beta chain) is a singleton in its sample. This sample was included in a study of blood T cell repertoires in COVID-19. The method was immunoSEQ multiplex PCR; TCRdb's version includes in-frame clones alone and lacks a portion of them. The sample shows 150,000 to 200,000 clones, about 87% of them seen only once. CDR1 is SGHTA, CDR2 FQGNSA, per germline. Trimming removed 3 bases from V and 0 bases from J, with 12 bases in between. The CDR3 consists of 15 residues. The receptor was derived from a woman between 50 and 59 years old with acute or convalescent COVID-19. The rearrangement uses TRBV7-2 and TRBJ2-7; TRBD2 might be the D (5 bases). Sequencing was done on a sample of peripheral blood. The CDR3 region is CASSFLAASSYEQYF. In nucleotides, the CDR3 is TGTGCCAGCAGCTTCCTAGCTGCCAGCTCCTACGAGCAGTACTTC.